This T cell receptor (beta chain) was retrieved from a study of blood T cell repertoires in COVID-19. Whole-study context: The origin of the acute and convalescent COVID-19 samples was the United States, Italy and Spain. Sources were T cells, B-cell-depleted T cells, or PBMCs; the material itself was cDNA or gDNA.

Cohorts were assigned according to the clinical history that participants reported. Libraries were prepared by immunoSEQ multiplex PCR; TCRdb keeps only in-frame clonotypes and omits some of them. Of some 150,000 clones in the sample, around 78% are singletons; the top ten hold 4.4%. Sequences were obtained from PBMCs or T cells enriched from blood (not recorded which). The receptor comes from a woman in her fifties or sixties who had recovered from COVID-19.

The CDR3 DNA sequence: TGTGCCAGCAGTTCGGACAGCGGACCGCCCCAGCATTTT. Translating it yields CASSSDSGPPQHF. This chain joins TRBV12-3 or TRBV12-4 and TRBJ1-5; weak D call: TRBD1 (6 bases). Trimming pared 4 bases from V and 9 bases from J, leaving 13 bases between. The CDR3 is made up of 13 amino acids.